The present T cell receptor (beta chain) was sequenced within a study of blood T cell repertoires in COVID-19. Overall study context: The United States, Italy and Spain supplied acute and convalescent COVID-19 samples. PBMCs, B-cell-depleted T cells, or T cells were the source of the cDNA or gDNA that made up the material.

Authors' data handling: Estimates of nucleated cell counts were drawn from the amplification of reference gene primers. The table came from immunoSEQ multiplex PCR; TCRdb's copy has only in-frame clones and leaves some out. V, J and clone size derive from that table, while D and trimming were established from the DNA sequence. The sample holds some 57,000 clones, around 86% seen once. The sample consisted of peripheral blood. This TCR was recovered from a man between 65 and 85 years old with acute or convalescent COVID-19.

This CDR3 is CASSIDSAKLFF. The CDR3 DNA reads as TGTGCCAGCAGCATCGACAGCGCAAAACTGTTTTTT. The rearrangement joins TRBV7-9 to TRBJ1-4; D may be TRBD1 (5 bases). V shed 5 bases and J shed 10 bases, with 11 bases lying between them. The germline CDR1 and CDR2 sequences are SEHNR and FQNEAQ (reference sequence). The CDR3 covers 12 residues.